This is a list of T cell receptor beta chains from one sample in a study of blood T cell repertoires in COVID-19. Sequencing used immunoSEQ multiplex PCR; TCRdb keeps in-frame clones, though not all of them. The repertoire holds fewer than 300,000 clones, with approximately 90% as singletons. Sequencing used PBMCs or T cells enriched from blood (not recorded which). The receptors shown here come from a woman aged 40 to 50 with acute COVID-19. Each CDR3 is given with its conserved first and last residue. The D gene is left open where the match is weak. Not all rows give a size; the values are once, few, many and, for expanded clones, a class.

NA,TRBV20-1,TRBD2,TRBJ2-1,TGCAGTGCTAGTGGCGGGAGGGCCCCCGAGCAGTTCTTC,CSASGGRAPEQFF
NA,TRBV20-1,NA,TRBJ1-2,TGCAGTGCTAGTCCCACTGGGGGCGGGGGCTACACCTTC,CSASPTGGGGYTF
NA,TRBV20-1,NA,TRBJ1-1,TGCAGTGCTAGTACACGGAGCACTGAAGCTTTCTTT,CSASTRSTEAFF
NA,TRBV18,TRBD1,TRBJ1-6,TGTGCCAGCTCTCCGAACAGGGGTCGTAATTCACCCCTCCACTTT,CASSPNRGRNSPLHF
NA,TRBV4-2,NA,TRBJ1-1,TGTGCCAGCAGCCTCAGACAACAGGGCACTGAAGCTTTCTTT,CASSLRQQGTEAFF
NA,TRBV19,NA,TRBJ2-4,TGTGCCAGTAGCCCTTCGCGGAGTACCGCGGCCAAAAACATTCAGTACTTC,CASSPSRSTAAKNIQYF
NA,TRBV6-5,TRBD1,TRBJ1-5,TGTGCCAGCAGTTACGGGGGACAGGCCGGGCATCAGCCCCAGCATTTT,CASSYGGQAGHQPQHF
NA,TRBV15,TRBD1,TRBJ1-4,TGTGCCACCAGCAGAGGACAGGGAACCGAAAAACTGTTTTTT,CATSRGQGTEKLFF
NA,TRBV28,TRBD1,TRBJ2-7,TGTGCCAGCAGTTTCCGACAGGGGGCTTACGAGCAGTACTTC,CASSFRQGAYEQYF
NA,TRBV7-2,TRBD1,TRBJ1-2,TGTGCCAGCAGCGGAGGATCCGGGACAGGGGACTCGAACGGTTATGGCTACACCTTC,CASSGGSGTGDSNGYGYTF
NA,TRBV19,NA,TRBJ2-1,TGTGCCAGTAGTAAATCCACATACAATGAGCAGTTCTTC,CASSKSTYNEQFF
NA,TRBV27,NA,TRBJ1-1,TGTGCCAGCAGTTTATTGAGCGGGAACACTGAAGCTTTCTTT,CASSLLSGNTEAFF
once,TRBV21-1,NA,TRBJ1-5,TGTGCCAGCAGCTCCGGGGGGGCGGGCCAGCATTTT,CASSSGGAGQHF
NA,TRBV18,TRBD1,TRBJ1-1,TGTGCCAGCTCCCCCAAAAATATGCAGGGGGTGAACACTGAAGCTTTCTTT,CASSPKNMQGVNTEAFF
NA,TRBV6-6,NA,TRBJ1-2,TGTGCCAGCAGTCCCCGAGGGTCTGGGCTCAGGCTGTCTGGCGATGGCTACACCTTC,CASSPRGSGLRLSGDGYTF
NA,TRBV28,NA,TRBJ1-1,TGTGCCAGCAGCAAGCCTGCGGAGAACACTGAAGCTTTCTTT,CASSKPAENTEAFF
NA,TRBV28,NA,TRBJ2-1,TGTGCCAGCAGTTTAGGGGGGGAGCAGTTCTTC,CASSLGGEQFF
NA,TRBV30,TRBD1,TRBJ2-7,TGTGCCTGGAGTTCCAGGGGGCCTAGCGAGCAGTACTTC,CAWSSRGPSEQYF
NA,TRBV6-5,TRBD1,TRBJ1-6,TGTGCCAGCAGGCCCGACAGGGGGCGGAATTCACCCCTCCACTTT,CASRPDRGRNSPLHF
NA,TRBV9,TRBD2,TRBJ2-7,TGTGCCAGCAGCCCCCGGGCTAGCGGGAGGTCCGCTAGCTCCTACGAGCAGTACTTC,CASSPRASGRSASSYEQYF
NA,TRBV12-3/TRBV12-4,NA,TRBJ1-4,TGTGCCAGCAGCCCTGAGGGTGATGAAAAACTGTTTTTT,CASSPEGDEKLFF
NA,TRBV3-1/TRBV3-2,TRBD1,TRBJ1-2,TGTGCCAGCAGCCCGTCAAACCCAGGGGGAGACTATGGCTACACCTTC,CASSPSNPGGDYGYTF